This T cell receptor (beta chain) derives from a study of memory CD4+ T cells and cytomegalovirus serostatus. Study results and caveats: CMV serostatus prediction reached median AUC approximately 0.95, or 0.91 with US-trained model. The CMV-associated TCR signature appears largely within the CD4+ memory repertoire.

CDR3 length equals 16 residues. Trimming stripped 2 bases from V and 1 base from J, with 11 bases between. The sort gate was single viable CD3+CD4+CD8-CD45RO+ cells for memory CD4+ T cells. Donors' CMV status reflects serum IgG against pp150, pp28, p38, p52. Method: immunoSEQ multiplex PCR; TCRdb's copy keeps in-frame clones and lacks some. Of 35,000 to 45,000 clones listed, about 80% were seen once; the top ten hold approximately 1.2%. About this clone: Antigen specificity is unknown.

V and J are TRBV6-7 and TRBJ2-2; D gene ambiguous. TRBV6-7 has ORF status, its function being uncertain. The source is an adult in good health and CMV-seronegative. The source material was memory CD4+ T cells from blood. CDR3: CASSYLKPLNTGELFF. In DNA form, the CDR3 reads TGTGCCAGCAGTTACCTGAAGCCTCTGAACACCGGGGAGCTGTTTTTT.